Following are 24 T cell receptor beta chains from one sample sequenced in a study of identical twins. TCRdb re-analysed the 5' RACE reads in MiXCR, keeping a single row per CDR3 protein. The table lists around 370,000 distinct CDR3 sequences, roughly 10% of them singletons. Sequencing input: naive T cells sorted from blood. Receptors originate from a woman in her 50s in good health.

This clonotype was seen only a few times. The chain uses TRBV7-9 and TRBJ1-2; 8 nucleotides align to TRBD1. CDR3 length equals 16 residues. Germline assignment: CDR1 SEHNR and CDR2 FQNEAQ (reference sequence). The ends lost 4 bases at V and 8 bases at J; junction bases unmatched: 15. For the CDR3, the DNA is TGTGCCAGCAGCTCCGGACAGGGAGGAGGCGGTAGGGGCTACACCTTC. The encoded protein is CASSSGQGGGGRGYTF.

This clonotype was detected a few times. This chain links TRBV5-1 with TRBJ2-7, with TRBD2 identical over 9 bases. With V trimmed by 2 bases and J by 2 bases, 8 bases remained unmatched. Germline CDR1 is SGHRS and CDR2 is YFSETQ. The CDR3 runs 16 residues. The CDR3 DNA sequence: TGCGCCAGCAGCTTCGGGAGAGGCGGGGGGGCCTACGAGCAGTACTTC. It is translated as CASSFGRGGGAYEQYF.

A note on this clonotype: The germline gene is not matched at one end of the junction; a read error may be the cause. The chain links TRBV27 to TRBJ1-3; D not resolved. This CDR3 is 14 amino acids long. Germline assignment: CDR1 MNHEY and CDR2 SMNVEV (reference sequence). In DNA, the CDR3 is TGTGCCAACAGTCCCTCGACGGGAGGAAACACCATATATTTT. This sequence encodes CANSPSTGGNTIYF.

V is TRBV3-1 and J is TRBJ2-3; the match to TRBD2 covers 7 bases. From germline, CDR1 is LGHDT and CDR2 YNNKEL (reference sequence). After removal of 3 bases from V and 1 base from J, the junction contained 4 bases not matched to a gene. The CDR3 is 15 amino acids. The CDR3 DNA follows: TGTGCCAGCAGCCAGACTAGCTTCGGCACAGATACGCAGTATTTT. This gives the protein CASSQTSFGTDTQYF.

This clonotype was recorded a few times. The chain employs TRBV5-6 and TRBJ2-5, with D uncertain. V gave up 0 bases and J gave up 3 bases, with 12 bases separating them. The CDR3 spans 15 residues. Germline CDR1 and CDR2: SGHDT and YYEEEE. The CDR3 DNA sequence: TGTGCCAGCAGCTTGGCGGGTTTTGGTAAAGAGACCCAGTACTTC. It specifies CASSLAGFGKETQYF.

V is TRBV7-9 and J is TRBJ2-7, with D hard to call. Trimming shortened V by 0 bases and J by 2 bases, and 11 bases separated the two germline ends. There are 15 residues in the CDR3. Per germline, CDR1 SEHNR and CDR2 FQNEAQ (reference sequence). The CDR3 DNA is TGTGCCAGCAGCTTAGCGGAAAGGGTCCCCTACGAGCAGTACTTC. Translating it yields CASSLAERVPYEQYF.

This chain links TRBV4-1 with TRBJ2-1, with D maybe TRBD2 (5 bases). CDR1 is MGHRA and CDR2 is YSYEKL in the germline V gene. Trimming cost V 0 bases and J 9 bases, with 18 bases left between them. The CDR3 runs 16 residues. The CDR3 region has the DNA TGCGCCAGCAGCCAAGATCGTGAGACTACCTTATTTGAGCAGTTCTTC. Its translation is CASSQDRETTLFEQFF.

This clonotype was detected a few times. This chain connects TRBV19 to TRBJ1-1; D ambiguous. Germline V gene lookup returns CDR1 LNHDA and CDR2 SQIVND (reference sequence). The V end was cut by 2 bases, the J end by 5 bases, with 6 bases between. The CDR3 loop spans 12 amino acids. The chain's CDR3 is CASSIIGTEAFF. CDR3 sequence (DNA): TGTGCCAGTAGTATAATCGGAACTGAAGCTTTCTTT.

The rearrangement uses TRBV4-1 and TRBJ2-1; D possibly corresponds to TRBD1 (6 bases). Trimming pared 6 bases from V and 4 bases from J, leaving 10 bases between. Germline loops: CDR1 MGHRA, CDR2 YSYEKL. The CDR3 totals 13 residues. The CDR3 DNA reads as TGCGCCAGCAGGAGAACAGGGTACAATGAGCAGTTCTTC. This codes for CASRRTGYNEQFF.

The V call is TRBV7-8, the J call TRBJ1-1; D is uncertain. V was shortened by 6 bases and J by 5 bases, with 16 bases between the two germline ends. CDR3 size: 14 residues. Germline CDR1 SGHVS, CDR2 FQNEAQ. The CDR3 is CASRSKPTGTEAFF. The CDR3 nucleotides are TGTGCCAGCAGATCCAAACCGACGGGGACTGAAGCTTTCTTT.

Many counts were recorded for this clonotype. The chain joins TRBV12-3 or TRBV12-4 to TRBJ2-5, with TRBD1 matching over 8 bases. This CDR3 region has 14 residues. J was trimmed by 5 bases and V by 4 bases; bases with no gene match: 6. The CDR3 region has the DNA TGTGCCAGCAGTTCGACAGGGGCGCGTGAGACCCAGTACTTC. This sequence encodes CASSSTGARETQYF.

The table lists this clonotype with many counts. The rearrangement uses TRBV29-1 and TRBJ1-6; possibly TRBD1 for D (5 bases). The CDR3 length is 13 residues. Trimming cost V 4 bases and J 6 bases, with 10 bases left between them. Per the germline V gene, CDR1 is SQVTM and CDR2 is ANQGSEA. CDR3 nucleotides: TGCAGCGTTGGGACACTCCCTAATTCACCCCTCCACTTT. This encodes CSVGTLPNSPLHF.

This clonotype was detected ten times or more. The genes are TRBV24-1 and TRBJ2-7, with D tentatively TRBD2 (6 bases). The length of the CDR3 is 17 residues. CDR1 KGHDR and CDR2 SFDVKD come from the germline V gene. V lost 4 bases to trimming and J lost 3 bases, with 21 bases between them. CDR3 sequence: CATSEPSLGRAGYEQYF. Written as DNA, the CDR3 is TGTGCCACCAGTGAGCCAAGCTTGGGCAGAGCGGGCTACGAGCAGTACTTC.

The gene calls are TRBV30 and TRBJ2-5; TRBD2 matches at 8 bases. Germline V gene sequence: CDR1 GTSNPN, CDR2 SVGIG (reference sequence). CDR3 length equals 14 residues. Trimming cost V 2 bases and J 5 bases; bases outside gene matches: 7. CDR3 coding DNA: TGTGCCTGGAGTTTAGGGATAGCGGGGGAGACCCAGTACTTC. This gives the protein CAWSLGIAGETQYF.

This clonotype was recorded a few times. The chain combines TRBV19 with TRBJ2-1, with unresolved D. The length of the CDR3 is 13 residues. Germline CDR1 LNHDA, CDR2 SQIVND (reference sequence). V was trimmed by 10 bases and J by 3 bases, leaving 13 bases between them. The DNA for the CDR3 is TGTGCCACCAGCACAGCTCTCTACAATGAGCAGTTCTTC. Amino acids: CATSTALYNEQFF.

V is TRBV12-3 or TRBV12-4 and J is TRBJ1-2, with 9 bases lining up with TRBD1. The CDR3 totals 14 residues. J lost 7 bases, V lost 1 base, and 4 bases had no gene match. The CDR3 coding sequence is TGTGCCAGCAGTTTAGGGGGGACAGGGAGTGGCTACACCTTC. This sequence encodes CASSLGGTGSGYTF.

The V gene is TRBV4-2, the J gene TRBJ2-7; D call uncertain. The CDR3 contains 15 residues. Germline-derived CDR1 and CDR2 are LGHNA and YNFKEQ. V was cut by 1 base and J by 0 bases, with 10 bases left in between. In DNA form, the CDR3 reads TGTGCCAGCAGCCAAGCGGCCAGCCGCTCCTACGAGCAGTACGTC. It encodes CASSQAASRSYEQYV.

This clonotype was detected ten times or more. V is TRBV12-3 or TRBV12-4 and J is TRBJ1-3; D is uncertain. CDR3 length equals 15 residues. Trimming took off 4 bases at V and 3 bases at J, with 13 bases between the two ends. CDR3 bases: TGTGCCAGCAGTTCCCTTGGTTTCGGTGGAAACACCATATATTTT. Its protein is CASSSLGFGGNTIYF.

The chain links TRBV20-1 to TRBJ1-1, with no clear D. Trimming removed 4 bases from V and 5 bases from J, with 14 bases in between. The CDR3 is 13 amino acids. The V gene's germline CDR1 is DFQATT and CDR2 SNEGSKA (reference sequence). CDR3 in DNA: TGCAGTGCTAAAAAAAACGCGGGTACTGAAGCTTTCTTT. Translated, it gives CSAKKNAGTEAFF.

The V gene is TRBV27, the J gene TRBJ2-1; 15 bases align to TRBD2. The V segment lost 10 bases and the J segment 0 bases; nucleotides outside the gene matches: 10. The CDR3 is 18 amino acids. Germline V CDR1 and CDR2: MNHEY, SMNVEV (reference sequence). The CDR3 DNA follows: TGTGCCACCTTGGGACTAGCGGGAGGTCTTAGCTCCTACAATGAGCAGTTCTTC. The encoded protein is CATLGLAGGLSSYNEQFF.

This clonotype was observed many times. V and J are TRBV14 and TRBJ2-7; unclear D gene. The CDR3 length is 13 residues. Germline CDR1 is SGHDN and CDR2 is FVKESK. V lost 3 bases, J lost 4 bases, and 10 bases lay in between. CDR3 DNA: TGTGCCAGCAGCCAGGACGGATTTTACGAGCAGTACTTC. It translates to CASSQDGFYEQYF.

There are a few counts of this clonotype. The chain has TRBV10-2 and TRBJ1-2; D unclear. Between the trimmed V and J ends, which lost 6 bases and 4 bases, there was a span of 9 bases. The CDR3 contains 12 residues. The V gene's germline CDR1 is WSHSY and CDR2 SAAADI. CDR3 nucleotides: TGCGCCAGCAGGGACGGTAGCTATGGCTACACCTTC. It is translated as CASRDGSYGYTF.

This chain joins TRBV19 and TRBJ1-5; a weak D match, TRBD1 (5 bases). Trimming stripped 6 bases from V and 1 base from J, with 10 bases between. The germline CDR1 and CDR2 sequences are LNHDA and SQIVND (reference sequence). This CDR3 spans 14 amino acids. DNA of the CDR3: TGTGCCAGTAGCATCCCAGGGAGCAATCAGCCCCAGCATTTT. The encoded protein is CASSIPGSNQPQHF.

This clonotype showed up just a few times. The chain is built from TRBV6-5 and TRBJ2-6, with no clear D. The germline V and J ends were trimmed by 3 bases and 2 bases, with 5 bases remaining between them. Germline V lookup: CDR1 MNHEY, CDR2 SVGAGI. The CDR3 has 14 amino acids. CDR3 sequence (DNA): TGTGCCAGCAGTTATGCGCCTGGGGCCAACGTCCTGACTTTC. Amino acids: CASSYAPGANVLTF.